Below are 20 T cell receptor beta chains sequenced from a single sample in a study of T cell responses to AZD1222 COVID-19 vaccine (dated by TCRdb to the early 2020s). The time point label, as the study defines it: about 28 days (+/-7) after the second vaccine dose. Library generation was performed with the immunoSEQ multiplex PCR assay. This is the immuneACCESS table as TCRdb keeps it, with only in-frame sequences that have V and J called. A part of the clones is gone; compared with another copy, unresolved V genes explain less than half, and the rest is unexplained. This sample is represented by 250,000 to 300,000 clones; around 93% of them were singletons. The ten most abundant clones make up 0.55% of the sample. The sample consisted of peripheral blood, taken 28 days after the second AZD1222 dose. These receptor sequences come from an adult who received the AZD1222 COVID-19 vaccine.

The chain couples TRBV3-1 (or the pseudogene TRBV3-2) to TRBJ2-1, with 11 bases matching TRBD2. CDR3 size: 17 residues. Germline lookup yields CDR1 LGHDT and CDR2 YNNKEL (reference sequence). After removal of 4 bases from V and 4 bases from J, the junction contained 9 bases not matched to a gene. CDR3 protein: CASSRTSGGFPYNEQFF. CDR3 bases: TGTGCCAGCAGCCGCACTAGCGGGGGTTTCCCATACAATGAGCAGTTCTTC.

This clone has a handful of counts. V is TRBV6-5 and J is TRBJ1-6, with 7 positions matching TRBD1. V trimming: 6 bases; J trimming: 5 bases; junction bases outside the gene matches: 7. Germline CDR1 MNHEY, CDR2 SVGAGI. This CDR3 comprises 15 residues. The CDR3 DNA is TGTGCCAGCAGGCCCCAGACAGGGAATAATTCACCCCTCCACTTT. Its protein product is CASRPQTGNNSPLHF.

This clone was detected once. This chain uses TRBV6-5 with TRBJ1-3, with D maybe TRBD1 (6 bases). CDR1 is MNHEY, CDR2 SVGAGI, per germline. Trimming cost V 2 bases and J 3 bases, with 11 bases left between them. The CDR3 has 15 amino acids. The CDR3 sequence: CASSYRGAVGNTIYF. CDR3 nucleotide sequence: TGTGCCAGCAGTTACCGGGGGGCCGTTGGAAACACCATATATTTT.

The V gene is TRBV2, the J gene TRBJ1-1; possibly TRBD1 for D (5 bases). V lost 7 bases to trimming and J lost 0 bases, with 9 bases between them. Germline CDR1 SNHLY, CDR2 FYNNEI. The CDR3 spans 13 residues. The CDR3 region is CASTMGVNTEAFF. CDR3 bases: TGTGCCAGCACCATGGGGGTGAACACTGAAGCTTTCTTT.

This sequence joins TRBV7-2 and TRBJ1-2; D is perhaps TRBD1 (5 bases). The ends were cut back, 4 bases at V and 4 bases at J, with 13 bases in the middle. The CDR3 extends over 14 amino acids. The germline CDR1 and CDR2 sequences are SGHTA and FQGNSA. CDR3 region: CASSSDKGPYGYTF. As DNA, the CDR3 is TGTGCCAGCAGCTCGGACAAGGGACCCTATGGCTACACCTTC.

The chain has TRBV6-1 and TRBJ2-1, with 9 positions matching TRBD2. This CDR3 contains 16 residues. Germline loops: CDR1 MNHNS, CDR2 SASEGT. V dropped 4 bases and J dropped 0; count of bases not matched to a gene: 4. The CDR3 is CASSGLAAPSYNEQFF. The CDR3 bases are TGTGCCAGCAGTGGACTAGCGGCCCCCTCCTACAATGAGCAGTTCTTC.

The chain couples TRBV7-2 to TRBJ2-7, with D hard to call. The germline V and J ends were trimmed by 5 bases and 7 bases, with 15 bases remaining between them. The CDR3 runs 13 residues. Germline values: CDR1 SGHTA, CDR2 FQGNSA. CDR3 DNA: TGTGCCAGCAGCGATGGGCCCCGCAGGGAGCAGTACTTC. This translates into CASSDGPRREQYF.

The chain is built from TRBV28 and TRBJ1-4; maybe TRBD1 (6 bases). The length of the CDR3 is 12 residues. Germline V CDR1 and CDR2: MDHEN, SYDVKM. V lost 6 bases and J 7 bases, leaving 9 bases between the germline ends. The chain's CDR3 is CASRTGGEKLFF. For the CDR3, the DNA is TGTGCCAGCAGGACAGGTGGTGAAAAACTGTTTTTT.

The chain is built from TRBV6-6 and TRBJ1-6, with 7 bases identical to TRBD1. CDR3 length: 18 residues. Germline V gene data show CDR1 as MNHNY and CDR2 as SVGAGI (reference sequence). With V trimmed by 5 bases and J by 0 bases, 10 bases remained unmatched. The CDR3 protein is CASSRWQGDASYNSPLHF. The CDR3 DNA reads TGTGCCAGCAGTCGATGGCAGGGGGACGCCTCCTATAATTCACCCCTCCACTTT.

The chain is built from TRBV2 and TRBJ1-6, with D uncertain. The germline V gene has CDR1 SNHLY and CDR2 FYNNEI. V was shortened by 3 bases and J by 7 bases, with 10 bases between the two germline ends. This CDR3 has 14 amino acids. The CDR3 reads CASSDGRANSPLHF. As DNA, the CDR3 is TGTGCCAGCAGTGATGGACGGGCAAATTCACCCCTCCACTTT.

Concerning this clone: This sample also contains other DNA sequences that code for the same CDR3. This rearrangement joins TRBV9 to TRBJ2-1, with a tentative D call TRBD2 (7 bases). This CDR3 is 15 amino acids long. Trimming removed 2 bases from V and 1 base from J, with 10 bases in between. CDR1 is SGDLS, CDR2 YYNGEE, per germline. The CDR3 sequence: CASSVGGGSYNEQFF. The CDR3 DNA is TGTGCCAGCAGCGTGGGAGGGGGGTCCTACAATGAGCAGTTCTTC.

The chain links TRBV16 to TRBJ2-7, with no clear D. V was shortened by 1 base and J by 0 bases, with 10 bases between the two germline ends. The CDR3 length is 15 residues. Germline V gene data show CDR1 as KGHSY and CDR2 as FQNENV. CDR3 sequence (DNA): TGTGCCAGCAGCCAATTGGGCCATAGCTCCTACGAGCAGTACTTC. This codes for CASSQLGHSSYEQYF.

The rearrangement links TRBV12-2 to TRBJ2-7; the listed D gene, TRBD2, was not tested against the DNA. TRBV12-2 counts as a pseudogene. The CDR3 spans 15 residues. CDR3 bases: TGTGCAAGTCGCTTGCGACTAGCGGGAGTCTACGAGCAGTACTTC. The encoded protein is CASRLRLAGVYEQYF.

As to this clone: The sample has other DNA sequences that encode this CDR3 too. The chain combines TRBV28 with TRBJ1-3, with 8 bases that match TRBD1. The CDR3 has 15 residues. Germline lookup yields CDR1 MDHEN and CDR2 SYDVKM. After removal of 3 bases from V and 3 bases from J, the junction contained 4 bases not matched to a gene. The CDR3 loop reads CASSFRTGSGNTIYF. CDR3 coding DNA: TGTGCCAGCAGTTTCAGGACAGGGAGTGGAAACACCATATATTTT. The variable domain in full, completed from reference TRBV28 and TRBJ1-3, reads DVKVTQSSRYLVKRTGEKVFLECVQDMDHENMFWYRQDPGLGLRLIYFSYDVKMKEKGDIPEGYSVSREKKERFSLILESASTNQTSMYLCASSFRTGSGNTIYFGEGSWLTVV.

V and J are TRBV19 and TRBJ2-3; 12 bases map to TRBD2. The ends lost 6 bases at V and 3 bases at J; junction bases unmatched: 1. The germline V gene has CDR1 LNHDA and CDR2 SQIVND (reference sequence). The CDR3 consists of 14 residues. The CDR3 sequence: CASSTSGRTDTQYF. The CDR3 DNA follows: TGTGCCAGTAGCACTAGCGGGAGGACAGATACGCAGTATTTT.

The chain links TRBV4-1 to TRBJ1-4; 7 bases align to TRBD1. J lost 5 bases, V lost 4 bases, and 7 bases had no gene match. Germline V lookup: CDR1 MGHRA, CDR2 YSYEKL. This CDR3 is built from 15 residues. DNA for the CDR3: TGCGCCAGCAGCCGAACCGGGACAGTGAATGAAAAACTGTTTTTT. Translation gives CASSRTGTVNEKLFF.

The gene calls are TRBV7-9 and TRBJ2-1; weak D call: TRBD2 (5 bases). The CDR3 runs 12 residues. Germline V gene lookup returns CDR1 SEHNR and CDR2 FQNEAQ (reference sequence). V was trimmed by 5 bases and J by 6 bases, leaving 8 bases between them. The CDR3 nucleotides are TGTGCCAGCAGCGTTAGCGCCAATGAGCAGTTCTTC. It encodes CASSVSANEQFF.

The V and J genes are TRBV7-8 and TRBJ2-1; D is unresolved. Germline CDR1 reads SGHVS; CDR2 reads FQNEAQ. V lost 5 bases, J lost 0 bases, and 11 bases lay in between. The CDR3 contains 15 residues. CDR3 DNA sequence: TGTGCCAGCAGCCAGGACCCGAGCTCCTACAATGAGCAGTTCTTC. Translating it yields CASSQDPSSYNEQFF.

In this sample, this clone turned up once. The rearrangement links TRBV6-6 to TRBJ2-3, with D unresolved. CDR3 size: 13 residues. Germline loops: CDR1 MNHNY, CDR2 SVGAGI (reference sequence). V gave up 7 bases and J gave up 1 base, with 9 bases separating them. For the CDR3, the DNA is TGTGCCAGCAAAGACGGGCGCACAGATACGCAGTATTTT. This encodes CASKDGRTDTQYF.

CDR3 region: CSASRGRINNSPLHF. In nucleotides, the CDR3 is TGCAGTGCTAGTAGGGGGCGGATAAATAATTCACCCCTCCACTTT. V usage is TRBV20-1 and J usage is TRBJ1-6; 7 nucleotides match TRBD1. The germline CDR1 and CDR2 sequences are DFQATT and SNEGSKA (reference sequence). V lost 3 bases and J lost 5; bases outside the gene matches: 7. The CDR3 totals 15 residues.